These 21 T cell receptor beta chains were sequenced from one sample in a study of blood T cells in healthy people across ages. A second PCR of 7 to 11 cycles used a sample-barcoded 5' primer and a J-beta primer mix. One entry per CDR3 protein, called by TCRdb with MiXCR from the 5' RACE reads. The profile shows approximately 820,000 distinct CDR3 sequences, around 43% of them singletons. The sample was blood. All receptors derive from a man in his 60s in good health.

The chain joins TRBV4-3 to TRBJ2-7; 9 nucleotides line up with TRBD1. There are 17 residues in the CDR3. Unmatched junction bases numbered 9, after V lost 2 bases and J lost 1 base. CDR1 is LGHNA, CDR2 YSLEER, per germline. The CDR3 sequence: CASSQQLQGTGSYEQYF. CDR3 bases: TGCGCCAGCAGCCAACAGCTACAGGGGACAGGGTCCTACGAGCAGTACTTC.

The table lists this clonotype with a few counts. Here the CDR3 reads CASSTLGLAGRQRTQYF. CDR3 sequence (DNA): TGTGCCAGCAGTACACTCGGACTAGCGGGGAGGCAGCGGACCCAGTACTTC. The chain employs TRBV6-2 or TRBV6-3 and TRBJ2-5; 12 nucleotides match TRBD2. J was trimmed by 7 bases and V by 5 bases; bases with no gene match: 14. From germline, CDR1 is MNHEY and CDR2 SVGEGT. The CDR3 has 17 residues.

This chain uses TRBV7-9 with TRBJ2-7; the D gene is possibly TRBD2 (5 bases). Near its end, the DNA agrees better with TRBJ2-5, so the J call may be wrong. The CDR3 contains 13 residues. The germline gives CDR1 SEHNR, CDR2 FQNEAQ (reference sequence). The CDR3 here is CASSADRGKTQYF. The CDR3 DNA is TGTGCCAGCAGCGCGGACCGAGGGAAGACCCAGTACTTC.

On this clonotype itself: A junction end diverges from the germline sequence, so it may reflect a read error. The chain has TRBV7-9 and TRBJ2-4; TRBD1 aligns across 10 bases. The germline CDR1 and CDR2 sequences are SEHNR and FQNEAQ (reference sequence). This CDR3 contains 19 residues. Here the CDR3 reads CASGLGQGVLEKSKNIQYF. As DNA, the CDR3 is TGTGCCAGCGGCTTAGGACAGGGGGTTCTAGAAAAGTCCAAAAACATTCAGTACTTC.

Notes on this clonotype: The junction departs from germline at one end; a sequencing error may be responsible. This CDR3 is CSVEDAGWVSYEQYF. CDR3 DNA: TGCAGCGTTGAAGATGCGGGGTGGGTGTCCTATGAGCAGTACTTC. The genes are TRBV29-1 and TRBJ2-7; D possibly corresponds to TRBD2 (6 bases). Germline V gene lookup returns CDR1 SQVTM and CDR2 ANQGSEA. This CDR3 has 15 amino acids.

Comment on this clonotype: The junction and the germline gene differ at one end; a read error may be behind it. The genes are TRBV4-3 and TRBJ1-3, with D perhaps matching TRBD1 (5 bases). The CDR3 is made up of 16 amino acids. CDR1 is LGHNA and CDR2 is YSLEER in the germline V gene. The CDR3 DNA sequence: TGCGCCAGCAGCCAAGATAGGACAAGCTCTGAAAACACCATATATTTT. Amino acids: CASSQDRTSSENTIYF.

This clonotype was seen a handful of times. The V and J genes are TRBV12-3 or TRBV12-4 and TRBJ1-1; D unresolved. The CDR3 runs 12 residues. Trimming left V 3 bases short and J 6 bases short, with 8 bases between. For the CDR3, the DNA is TGTGCCAGCAGTTTCACCGGGCCTGAAGCTTTCTTT. This encodes CASSFTGPEAFF.

The chain joins TRBV6-6 to TRBJ1-2; 7 bases map to TRBD1. The germline V gene encodes CDR1 MNHNY and CDR2 SVGAGI (reference sequence). The CDR3 length is 16 residues. Trimming at V came to 2 bases and at J to 2 bases, leaving 8 bases not matched to a gene. CDR3 in DNA: TGTGCCAGCAGTTACCCCTCGAGGGGACAGAACTATGGCTACACCTTC. Translating gives CASSYPSRGQNYGYTF.

This clonotype showed up just a few times. The J gene is TRBJ2-7, the V gene TRBV7-2; maybe TRBD1 (6 bases). The CDR3 loop spans 15 amino acids. Germline V gene lookup returns CDR1 SGHTA and CDR2 FQGNSA. V dropped 3 bases and J dropped 2 bases, with 14 bases sitting between them. CDR3 amino acids: CASSFGRTEAYEQYF. CDR3 in DNA: TGTGCCAGCAGCTTCGGAAGGACAGAAGCCTACGAGCAGTACTTC.

This clonotype was counted once. The J gene is TRBJ1-1, the V gene TRBV10-3; TRBD1 matches 7 bases. Germline V CDR1 and CDR2: ENHRY, SYGVKD. The CDR3 is made up of 14 amino acids. The ends lost 6 bases at V and 0 bases at J; junction bases unmatched: 4. CDR3 protein: CAIRETGLNTEAFF. As DNA, the CDR3 is TGTGCCATCAGGGAGACAGGGCTGAACACTGAAGCTTTCTTT.

The chain uses TRBV5-1 and TRBJ2-1; either TRBD1 or TRBD2 may fit D (6 bases each). Germline V CDR1 and CDR2: SGHRS, YFSETQ. This CDR3 is 15 amino acids long. Trimming took 6 bases from V and 7 from J, leaving 20 bases between them. This CDR3 is CASKPLRGQGNEQFF. The CDR3 DNA follows: TGCGCCAGCAAACCCCTCCGGGGGCAAGGGAATGAGCAGTTCTTC.

This sequence joins TRBV9 and TRBJ2-6; tentative D call: TRBD1 (5 bases). The CDR3 covers 16 residues. CDR1 and CDR2 (germline): SGDLS, YYNGEE. V lost 0 bases and J 0 bases, leaving 7 bases between the germline ends. CDR3 sequence reads: CASSVGGASGANVLTF. The CDR3 coding sequence is TGTGCCAGCAGCGTAGGTGGGGCCTCTGGGGCCAACGTCCTGACTTTC.

This clonotype has more than one count but fewer than ten. The rearrangement uses TRBV4-1 and TRBJ2-7; TRBD1 aligns across 10 bases. Germline loops: CDR1 MGHRA, CDR2 YSYEKL. V was clipped by 2 bases and J by 2 bases; unmatched bases: 6. This CDR3 is built from 16 residues. CDR3 nucleotide sequence: TGCGCCAGCAGCCAACGCCGGGACAGGGGACCCTACGAGCAGTACTTC. Protein product: CASSQRRDRGPYEQYF.

The V and J genes are TRBV20-1 and TRBJ2-5; D unresolved. CDR1 DFQATT and CDR2 SNEGSKA come from the germline V gene (reference sequence). The CDR3 length is 12 residues. The V end was cut by 6 bases, the J end by 5 bases, with 13 bases between. The CDR3 is CSAENVLETQYF. The CDR3 DNA reads as TGCAGTGCGGAGAATGTGTTGGAGACCCAGTACTTC.

This clonotype has a count of ten or more. J is TRBJ2-1 and V is TRBV7-3; no reliable D call. V lost 2 bases, J lost 10 bases, and 12 bases lay in between. The CDR3 totals 13 residues. Germline lookup yields CDR1 SGHTA and CDR2 FQGTGA. This CDR3 reads CASSLETLSEQFF. The CDR3 bases are TGTGCCAGCAGCTTAGAAACACTTTCAGAGCAGTTCTTC.

The chain employs TRBV4-1 and TRBJ1-2, with 9 nucleotides matching TRBD1. The CDR3 runs to 16 residues. Trimming took 3 bases from V and 2 from J; bases not matched to a gene: 7. Germline V gene sequence: CDR1 MGHRA, CDR2 YSYEKL. Written as DNA, the CDR3 is TGCGCCAGCAGCCAGATAGGGACAGGGAAGAACTATGGCTACACCTTC. Its protein is CASSQIGTGKNYGYTF.

This chain connects TRBV6-1 to TRBJ2-1, with D perhaps TRBD1 (6 bases). The CDR3 length is 15 residues. Germline V gene sequence: CDR1 MNHNS, CDR2 SASEGT. V was trimmed by 1 base and J by 3 bases, leaving 10 bases between them. CDR3 DNA: TGTGCCAGCAGTGAAGAGGGGACAAACTACAATGAGCAGTTCTTC. It is translated as CASSEEGTNYNEQFF.

This chain joins TRBV4-3 and TRBJ1-3; tentatively, D is TRBD1 (5 bases). The V and J ends lost 0 bases and 0 bases respectively, with 21 bases between them. CDR1 and CDR2 (germline): LGHNA, YSLEER. This CDR3 has 20 amino acids. The DNA for the CDR3 is TGCGCCAGCAGCCAAGATCTGTCTCGGAGGGGCCGCGACTCTGGAAACACCATATATTTT. This translates into CASSQDLSRRGRDSGNTIYF.

This clonotype was recorded a few times. The V call is TRBV20-1, the J call TRBJ2-3, with 11 bases matching TRBD2. The length of the CDR3 is 18 residues. Germline V gene sequence: CDR1 DFQATT, CDR2 SNEGSKA (reference sequence). Unmatched junction bases numbered 14, after V lost 2 bases and J lost 4 bases. The CDR3 loop is CSARPPGLAVRAPDTQYF. DNA for the CDR3: TGCAGTGCTAGACCTCCGGGACTAGCGGTAAGGGCCCCAGATACGCAGTATTTT.

Details on this clonotype: The junction does not match germline at one end; this may be a read error. V usage is TRBV18 and J usage is TRBJ2-1; no definite D call. The CDR3 sequence is 13 residues long. Germline assignment: CDR1 KGHSH and CDR2 LQKENI. The CDR3 DNA reads as TGTGCCAGCCCACCAGGAACTGGCTACGAGCAGTTCTTC. Translated, it gives CASPPGTGYEQFF.

The chain employs TRBV9 and TRBJ2-3; 7 bases map to TRBD1. Germline V gene sequence: CDR1 SGDLS, CDR2 YYNGEE. The CDR3 consists of 15 residues. After removal of 3 bases from V and 1 base from J, the junction contained 5 bases not matched to a gene. This CDR3 reads CASSEGTVRTDTQYF. In nucleotides, the CDR3 is TGTGCCAGCAGCGAAGGGACAGTTCGCACAGATACGCAGTATTTT.